The TCR beta chain under discussion was sequenced for a study of Ad26.COV2.S vaccination and SARS-CoV-2 variants. Study at large: Donor got 5x10^10 or 1x10^11 viral particles of Ad26.COV2.S.

The CDR3 contains 16 residues. J was trimmed by 7 bases and V by 4 bases; bases with no gene match: 9. CDR1 is LGHNA and CDR2 is YSLEER in the germline V gene. Measured with immunoSEQ multiplex PCR; TCRdb has only the in-frame clones, and not every one. The sample carries around 240,000 clones, roughly 90% recorded once. Treatment in this sample: 15 to 20 received Ad26.COV2.S at low or high dose, single or two shots; 5 received placebo; per-sample allocation not given. Sample collection was performed on day 63 after the first vaccine or placebo injection. Expressing Wuhan-strain SARS-CoV-2 spike, an Ad26 vector served as the vaccine. With respect to this clone: Its specificity is not known.

The study's findings and limits: With respect to non-spike TCR breadth, vaccine and placebo recipients were similar. After vaccination, substantial breadth of spike-specific CD8+ and CD4+ responses was reported.

Sequencing used peripheral blood, obtained in a trial of Ad26.COV2.S vaccine versus placebo. The J gene is TRBJ2-2, the V gene TRBV4-3; 10 bases match TRBD2. The sequence derives from a person between 18 and 59 years old who received the Ad26.COV2.S COVID-19 vaccine or a placebo. CDR3 bases: TGCGCCAGCAGCCGAGTAAGCGGGAGGGCCGGCGGGGAGCTGTTTTTT. It translates to CASSRVSGRAGGELFF.